This TCR beta chain was obtained from a study of blood T cell repertoires in COVID-19. TCRdb's table, derived via immunoSEQ multiplex PCR, lists solely in-frame clones and lacks some. The sample includes 95,000 to 150,000 clones, roughly 88% of them seen just once. V was pared by 4 bases and J by 4 bases, with 9 bases between. CDR3 length equals 12 residues. The germline V gene has CDR1 SGHTS and CDR2 YDEGEE. This chain joins TRBV5-8 and TRBJ2-7, with D uncertain. This clonotype originated in an elderly woman with acute or convalescent COVID-19. The material sequenced was peripheral blood. The CDR3 reads CASSIELYEQYF. The CDR3 DNA follows: TGTGCCAGCAGCATCGAACTATACGAGCAGTACTTC.